The T cell receptor beta chain described here comes from a study of memory CD4+ T cells and cytomegalovirus serostatus (dated by TCRdb to between 2018 and 2021). General notes on the study: A total of roughly 35 healthy Belgian adults, of whom 9 were CMV seropositive and about 24 were CMV seronegative, were included in the cohort. To replicate a published TCR-based CMV serostatus classifier, the study sequenced CD4+ memory TCRbeta repertoires from a Belgian cohort whose cytomegalovirus serostatus was known.

Genomic DNA was extracted from sorted cells with the Quick-DNA Microprep Kit. Amplification of TCRbeta DNA was done with the immunoSEQ hsTCRbeta kit, following the protocol from the manufacturer. An Illumina MiSeq instrument was used to sequence the TCRbeta libraries. Regarding the original processing steps: After out-of-frame sequences were removed, 2,204,828 distinct TCRbeta sequences remained, averaging about 67,000 per individual. Each individual was scored according to the count of roughly 170 previously reported CMV-associated TCRbeta sequences and the total productive distinct TCRbeta count. A beta-binomial model was reimplemented in Python, and random forests from scikit-learn, run with default parameters, were trained on data from the US cohort. On the Belgian cohort, classifier performance was reported as the median AUC, along with percentile confidence intervals, across 10,000 bootstrap iterations. TCRdb obtained this table from immuneACCESS and retained in-frame rearrangements with V and J assigned. These tables miss some clones; where compared with another copy, unresolved V genes account for less than half of the shortfall, and the remainder is unexplained. The V and J calls and the clone size are those of that table, but D and trimming were determined from the DNA. The sample records around 50,000 clones, about 81% of which are singletons. The ten most abundant clones make up more than 1% of the sample.

With regard to this clone: Which antigen it targets is not known. The input lacks base qualities; no much larger clone sits a single base away.

Single viable CD3+CD4+CD8-CD45RO+ cells were sorted as memory CD4+ T cells on a FACSAria II. CMV serostatus was assessed using a Roche Elecsys assay, by which serum IgG against CMV pp150, pp28, p38 and p52 was detected. After the samples were thawed, total CD4+ T cells were enriched through positive selection using CD4 magnetic microbeads. The samples came from a different study that was designed specifically to examine the CD4+ T cell memory repertoire. Peripheral blood mononuclear cells were isolated and cryopreserved following standard operating procedures; serum was stored at -80 °C. CD3-PerCP (BW264/56), CD4-APC (RPA-T4), CD45RO-PE (UCHT1) and CD8-Pacific Orange (3B5) antibodies were used for staining, and non-viable cells were excluded with Sytox blue. Results and caveats for the whole study, not just this receptor: A median bootstrapped AUC of about 0.95 with a 95% CI of 0.76-1.00 was achieved on the Belgian cohort by the original-framework classifier. Among the 150 to 200 previously reported CMV-associated TCRbeta sequences, some 70 showed up in the CD4+ memory repertoires, with each one found in between one and five individuals. Only CD4+CD45RO+ memory cells were sequenced, in contrast to the original study, in which naive and memory CD4+ and CD8+ populations were covered. The results were interpreted as suggesting that the CMV-associated TCR signature is largely present in the CD4+ memory repertoire. For predicting CMV serostatus, the median bootstrapped AUC was about 0.94 using the original framework and around 0.91 using a US-trained random forest.

This clonotype originated in an adult in good health and CMV-seronegative. Sequencing input: memory CD4+ T cells from blood.

The DNA sequence is as follows: TGTGCCAGCAGCCTACTAGCGGGAGGGTCCCAGTACTTC. It is translated as CASSLLAGGSQYF. The V and J segments used are TRBV28 and TRBJ2-5; 13 bases in between match TRBD2. The cysteine opens and the phenylalanine closes a CDR3 of 13 amino acids. Only CDR3 DNA is held: 39 bases, read in frame from base 1. Via the germline V gene, CDR1 is MDHEN and CDR2 SYDVKM. Trimming leaves V shorter by 6 bases and J shorter by 9 bases, with the junction holding 4 bases beyond the gene matches.